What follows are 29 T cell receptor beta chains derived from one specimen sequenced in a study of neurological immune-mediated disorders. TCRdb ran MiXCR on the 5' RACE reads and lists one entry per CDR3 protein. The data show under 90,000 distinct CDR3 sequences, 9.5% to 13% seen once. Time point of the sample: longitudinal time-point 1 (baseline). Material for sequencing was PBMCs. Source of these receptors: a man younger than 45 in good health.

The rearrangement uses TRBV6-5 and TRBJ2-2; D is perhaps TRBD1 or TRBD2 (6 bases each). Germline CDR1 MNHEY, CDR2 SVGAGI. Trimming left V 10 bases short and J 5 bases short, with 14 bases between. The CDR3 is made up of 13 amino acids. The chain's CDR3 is CAISGAGTGELFF. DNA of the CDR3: TGTGCCATTTCAGGGGCGGGGACCGGGGAGCTGTTTTTT.

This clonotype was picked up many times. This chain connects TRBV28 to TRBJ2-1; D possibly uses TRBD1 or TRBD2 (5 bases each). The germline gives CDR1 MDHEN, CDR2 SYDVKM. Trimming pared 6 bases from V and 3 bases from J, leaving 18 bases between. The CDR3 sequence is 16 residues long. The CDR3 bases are TGTGCCAGCAGACCTGGGCGGACACTAGACTACAATGAGCAGTTCTTC. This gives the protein CASRPGRTLDYNEQFF.

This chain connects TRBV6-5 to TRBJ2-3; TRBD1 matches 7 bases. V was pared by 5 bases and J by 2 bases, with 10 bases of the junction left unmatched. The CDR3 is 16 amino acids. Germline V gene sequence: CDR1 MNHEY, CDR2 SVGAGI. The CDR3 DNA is TGTGCCAGCAGTAAACACGGTGGGACAGACACAGATACGCAGTATTTT. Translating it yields CASSKHGGTDTDTQYF.

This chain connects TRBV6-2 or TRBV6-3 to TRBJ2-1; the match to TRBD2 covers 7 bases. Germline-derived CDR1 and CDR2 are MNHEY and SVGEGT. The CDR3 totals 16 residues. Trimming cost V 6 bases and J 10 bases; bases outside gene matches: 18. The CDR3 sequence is CASRPAPGGRTIEQFF. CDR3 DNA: TGTGCCAGCAGGCCCGCTCCGGGGGGTCGTACAATCGAGCAGTTCTTC.

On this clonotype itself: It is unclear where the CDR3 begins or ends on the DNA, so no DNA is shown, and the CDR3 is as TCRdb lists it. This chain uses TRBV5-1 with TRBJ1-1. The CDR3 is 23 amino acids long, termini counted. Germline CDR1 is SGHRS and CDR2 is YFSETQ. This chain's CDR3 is CASTNQTSMYLCASRYRRIEAFF.

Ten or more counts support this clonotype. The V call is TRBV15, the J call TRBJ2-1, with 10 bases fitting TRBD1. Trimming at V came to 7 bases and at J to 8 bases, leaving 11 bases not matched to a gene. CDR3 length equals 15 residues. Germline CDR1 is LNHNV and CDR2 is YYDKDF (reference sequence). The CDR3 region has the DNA TGTGCCACCAAAGGGCGGGACAGGGGTAGCGATGAGCAGTTCTTC. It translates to CATKGRDRGSDEQFF. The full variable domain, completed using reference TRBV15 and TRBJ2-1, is DAMVIQNPRYQVTQFGKPVTLSCSQTLNHNVMYWYQQKSSQAPKLLFHYYDKDFNNEADTPDNFQSRRPNTSFCFLDIRSPGLGDTAMYLCATKGRDRGSDEQFFGPGTRLTVL.

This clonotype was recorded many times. The CDR3 sequence is CASSLSVASAESRTDTQYF. The CDR3 bases are TGTGCCAGCAGTTTATCGGTCGCTAGCGCCGAATCACGCACAGATACGCAGTATTTT. The chain carries TRBV27 and TRBJ2-3; tentative D call: TRBD2 (6 bases). CDR1 is MNHEY, CDR2 SMNVEV, per germline (reference sequence). V lost 0 bases and J lost 1, with 20 bases in between. CDR3 length equals 19 residues.

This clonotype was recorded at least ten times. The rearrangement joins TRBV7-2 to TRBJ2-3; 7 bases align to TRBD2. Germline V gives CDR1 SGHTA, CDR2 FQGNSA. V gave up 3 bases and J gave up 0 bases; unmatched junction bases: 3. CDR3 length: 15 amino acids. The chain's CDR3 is CASSLRRGSTDTQYF. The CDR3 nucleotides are TGTGCCAGCAGCTTGCGGCGGGGGAGCACAGATACGCAGTATTTT.

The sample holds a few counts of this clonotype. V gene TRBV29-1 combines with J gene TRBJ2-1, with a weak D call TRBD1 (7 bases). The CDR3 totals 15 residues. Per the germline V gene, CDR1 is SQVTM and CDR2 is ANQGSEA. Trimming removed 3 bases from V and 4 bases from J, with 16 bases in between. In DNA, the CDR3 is TGCAGCGTTGATCCCAGGGGGGCGTCTTACAATGAGCAGTTCTTC. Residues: CSVDPRGASYNEQFF.

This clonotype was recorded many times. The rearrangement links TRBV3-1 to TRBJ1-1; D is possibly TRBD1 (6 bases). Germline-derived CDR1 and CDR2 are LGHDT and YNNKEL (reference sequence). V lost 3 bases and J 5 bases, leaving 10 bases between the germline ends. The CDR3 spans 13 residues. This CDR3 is CASSQGALTEAFF. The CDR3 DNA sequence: TGTGCCAGCAGCCAGGGGGCCCTGACTGAAGCTTTCTTT.

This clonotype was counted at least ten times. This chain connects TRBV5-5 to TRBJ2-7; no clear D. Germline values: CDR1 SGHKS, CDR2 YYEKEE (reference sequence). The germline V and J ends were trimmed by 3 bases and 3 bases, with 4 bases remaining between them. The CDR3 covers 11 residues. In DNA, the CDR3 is TGTGCCAGCAGCTGGGGCTACGAGCAGTACTTC. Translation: CASSWGYEQYF.

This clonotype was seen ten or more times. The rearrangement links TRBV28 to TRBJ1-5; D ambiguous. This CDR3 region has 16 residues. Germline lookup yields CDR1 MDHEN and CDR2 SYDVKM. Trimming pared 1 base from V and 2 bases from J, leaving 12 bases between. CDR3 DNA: TGTGCCAGCAGTTTATACCCGGGATTGGGCAATCAGCCCCAGCATTTT. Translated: CASSLYPGLGNQPQHF.

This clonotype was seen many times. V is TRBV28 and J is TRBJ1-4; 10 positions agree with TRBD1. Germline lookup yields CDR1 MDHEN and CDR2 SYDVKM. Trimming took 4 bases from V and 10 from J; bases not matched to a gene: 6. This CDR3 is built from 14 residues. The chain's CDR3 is CASSYGTGVAKLFF. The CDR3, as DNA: TGTGCCAGCAGTTACGGGACAGGGGTGGCAAAACTGTTTTTT.

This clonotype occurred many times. The DNA of the CDR3 is TGTGCCACCAGTAATACTAACGGACTAGCGGGGATCACAGATACGCAGTATTTT. This translates into CATSNTNGLAGITDTQYF. The rearrangement uses TRBV15 and TRBJ2-3; 12 positions agree with TRBD2. Germline V gene lookup returns CDR1 LNHNV and CDR2 YYDKDF (reference sequence). V lost 6 bases and J lost 2; bases outside the gene matches: 12. The CDR3 is 18 amino acids.

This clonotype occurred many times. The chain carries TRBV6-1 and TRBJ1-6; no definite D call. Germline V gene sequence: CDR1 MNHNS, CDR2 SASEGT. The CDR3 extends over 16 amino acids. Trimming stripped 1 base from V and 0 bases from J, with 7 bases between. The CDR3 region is CASSEDWSSYNSPLHF. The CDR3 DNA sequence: TGTGCCAGCAGTGAAGATTGGAGCTCCTATAATTCACCCCTCCACTTT.

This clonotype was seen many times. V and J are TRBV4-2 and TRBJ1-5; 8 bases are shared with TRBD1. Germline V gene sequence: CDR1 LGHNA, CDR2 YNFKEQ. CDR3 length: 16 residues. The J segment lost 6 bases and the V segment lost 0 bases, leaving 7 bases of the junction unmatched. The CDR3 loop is CASSQEGRGLLQPQHF. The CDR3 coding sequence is TGTGCCAGCAGCCAAGAGGGCAGGGGGCTCCTTCAGCCCCAGCATTTT.

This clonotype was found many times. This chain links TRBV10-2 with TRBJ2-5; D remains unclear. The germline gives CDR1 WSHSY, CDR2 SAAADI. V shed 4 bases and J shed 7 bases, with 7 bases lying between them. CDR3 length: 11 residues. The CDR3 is CASSGTGTQYF. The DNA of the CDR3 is TGCGCCAGCAGTGGTACCGGGACCCAGTACTTC.

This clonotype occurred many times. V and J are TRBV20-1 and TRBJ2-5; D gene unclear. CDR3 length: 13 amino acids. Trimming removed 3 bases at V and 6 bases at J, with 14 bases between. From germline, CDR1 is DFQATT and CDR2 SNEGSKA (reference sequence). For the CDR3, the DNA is TGCAGTGCTAGCCCGGAGTTGGTAAAGACCCAGTACTTC. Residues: CSASPELVKTQYF.

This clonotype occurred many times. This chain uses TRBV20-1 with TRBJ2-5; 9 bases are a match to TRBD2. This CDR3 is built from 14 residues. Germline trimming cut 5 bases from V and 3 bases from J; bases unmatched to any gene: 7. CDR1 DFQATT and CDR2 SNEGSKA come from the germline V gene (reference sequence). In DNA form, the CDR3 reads TGCAGTGCTCGGCCGGCTAGCGGGGAAGAGACCCAGTACTTC. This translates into CSARPASGEETQYF.

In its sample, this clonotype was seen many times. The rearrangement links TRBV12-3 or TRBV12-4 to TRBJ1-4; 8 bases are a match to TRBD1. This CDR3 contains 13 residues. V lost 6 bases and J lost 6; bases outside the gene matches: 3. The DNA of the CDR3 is TGTGCCAGCAGGGGACAGGTTTATGAAAAACTGTTTTTT. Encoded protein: CASRGQVYEKLFF.

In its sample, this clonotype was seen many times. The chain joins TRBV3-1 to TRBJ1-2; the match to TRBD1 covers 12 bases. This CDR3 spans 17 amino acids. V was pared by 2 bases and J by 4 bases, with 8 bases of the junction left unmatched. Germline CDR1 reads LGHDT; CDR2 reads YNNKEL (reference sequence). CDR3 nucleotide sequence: TGTGCCAGCAGCCAAACCACCGGGACAGGGGGCGGCTATGGCTACACCTTC. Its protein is CASSQTTGTGGGYGYTF.

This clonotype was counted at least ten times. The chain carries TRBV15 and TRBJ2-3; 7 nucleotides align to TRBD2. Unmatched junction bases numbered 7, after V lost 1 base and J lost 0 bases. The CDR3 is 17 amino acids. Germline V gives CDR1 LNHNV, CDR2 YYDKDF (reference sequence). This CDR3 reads CATSRGGASGSTDTQYF. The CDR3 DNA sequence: TGTGCCACCAGCAGAGGAGGGGCTAGCGGCAGCACAGATACGCAGTATTTT.

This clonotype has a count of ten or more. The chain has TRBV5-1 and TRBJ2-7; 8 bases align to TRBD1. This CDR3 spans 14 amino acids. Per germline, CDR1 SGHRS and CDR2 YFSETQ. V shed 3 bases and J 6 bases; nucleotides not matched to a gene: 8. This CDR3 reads CASSWRTGLSEQYF. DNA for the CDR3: TGCGCCAGCAGCTGGCGGACAGGGCTCTCCGAGCAGTACTTC.

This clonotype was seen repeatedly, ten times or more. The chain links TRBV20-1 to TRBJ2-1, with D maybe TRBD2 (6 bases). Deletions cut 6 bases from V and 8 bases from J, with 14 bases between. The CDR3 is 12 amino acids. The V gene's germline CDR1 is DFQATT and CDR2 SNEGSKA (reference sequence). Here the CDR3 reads CSAPGDTDEQFF. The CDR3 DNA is TGCAGTGCCCCGGGAGACACAGATGAGCAGTTCTTC.

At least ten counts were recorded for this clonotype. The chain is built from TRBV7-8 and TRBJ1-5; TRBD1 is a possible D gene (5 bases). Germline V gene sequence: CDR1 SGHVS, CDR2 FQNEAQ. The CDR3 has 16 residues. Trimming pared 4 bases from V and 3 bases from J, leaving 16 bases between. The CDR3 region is CASSSNSQVYNQPQHF. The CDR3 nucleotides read TGTGCCAGCAGCTCCAATTCACAGGTTTACAATCAGCCCCAGCATTTT. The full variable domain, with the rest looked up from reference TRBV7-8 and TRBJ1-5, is GAGVSQSPRYKVAKRGQDVALRCDPISGHVSLFWYQQALGQGPEFLTYFQNEAQLDKSGLPSDRFFAERPEGSVSTLKIQRTQQEDSAVYLCASSSNSQVYNQPQHFGDGTRLSIL.

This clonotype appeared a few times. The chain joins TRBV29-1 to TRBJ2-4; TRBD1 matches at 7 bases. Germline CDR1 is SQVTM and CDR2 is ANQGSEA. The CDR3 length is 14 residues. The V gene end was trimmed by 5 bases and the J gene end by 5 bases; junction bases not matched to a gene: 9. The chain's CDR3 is CSVRLGQSQNIQYF. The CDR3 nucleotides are TGCAGCGTTCGTTTGGGACAGTCCCAAAACATTCAGTACTTC.

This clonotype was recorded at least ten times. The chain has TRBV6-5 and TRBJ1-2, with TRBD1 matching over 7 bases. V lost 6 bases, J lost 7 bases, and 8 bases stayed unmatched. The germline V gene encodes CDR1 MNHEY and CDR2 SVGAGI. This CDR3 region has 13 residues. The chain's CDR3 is CASRNKQGSGYTF. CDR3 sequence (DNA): TGTGCCAGCAGGAACAAACAGGGGAGTGGCTACACCTTC.

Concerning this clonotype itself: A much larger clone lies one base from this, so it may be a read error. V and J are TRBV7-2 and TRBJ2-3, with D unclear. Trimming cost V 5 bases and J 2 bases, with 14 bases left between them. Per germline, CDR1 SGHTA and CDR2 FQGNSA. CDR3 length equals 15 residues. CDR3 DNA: TGTGCCAGCAGCAACGGACGGTTTAACACAGATACGCAGTATTTT. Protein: CASSNGRFNTDTQYF.

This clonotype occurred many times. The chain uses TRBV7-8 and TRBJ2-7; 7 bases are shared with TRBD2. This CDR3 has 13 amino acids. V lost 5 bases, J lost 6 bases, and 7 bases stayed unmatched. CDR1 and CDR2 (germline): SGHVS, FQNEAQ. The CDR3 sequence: CASSPAGLGEQYF. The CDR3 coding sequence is TGTGCCAGCAGCCCGGCCGGACTAGGCGAGCAGTACTTC.